This T cell receptor beta chain is from a study of T cells in Graves' hyperthyroidism and ophthalmopathy. Study-wide background: Peripheral blood specimens were obtained at initial diagnosis, prior to any treatment. Study-level results: Most thyroid-expanded clonotypes above 0.001 were also found in blood.

Hyperthyroidism was newly diagnosed in patients aged 18 to 65 (duration under 2 months). Those patients with uncontrolled infection, other autoimmune disease, pregnancy or lactation were excluded. Amplification of TCR beta CDR3 regions used RNA as the template. An initial round of RT-PCR targeting the TCR CDR3 relied on the HTBI primer set. TCRdb ran MiXCR on the multiplex PCR reads and lists one entry per CDR3 protein. Of about 270,000 distinct CDR3 sequences in the sample, around 15% were seen once. Turning to this clonotype: What it recognizes is unknown.

Germline V gene data show CDR1 as SGDLS and CDR2 as YYNGEE. V lost 0 bases to trimming and J lost 5 bases, with 14 bases between them. This CDR3 region has 15 residues. This sequence originates from a woman aged 45-65 years with Graves' hyperthyroidism that later progressed to Graves' ophthalmopathy. V and J are TRBV9 and TRBJ1-2; D is perhaps TRBD1 (6 bases). Sequenced input: blood. Here the CDR3 DNA reads TGTGCCAGCAGCGTAGGTCCAGGGGCCTTATATGGCTACACCTTC. Its translation: CASSVGPGALYGYTF.